This T cell receptor (beta chain) is from a study of cytomegalovirus exposure and HLA in healthy donors. Overall study context: The approximately 100 million unique TCR beta sequences, from around 200 million T cells, were found by an earlier analysis.

Comment on this clone: The antigen is undetermined.

Overall study results and limits: Reports indicated that the classifier achieved high specificity and sensitivity in diagnosing cytomegalovirus status.

The PCR ran on 60 Vbeta and 13 Jbeta primers. TCRdb's copy holds only in-frame clones and misses some; the assay was immunoSEQ multiplex PCR. In the table there are about 160,000 clones, about 79% of which are singletons. This TCR was recovered from a female donor in good health and CMV-seronegative. The sample taken for sequencing was PBMCs.

The CDR3 reads CASSPGTYTDTQYF. The DNA for the CDR3 is TGTGCCAGTAGCCCGGGGACATACACAGATACGCAGTATTTT. This chain joins TRBV19 and TRBJ2-3, with D possibly matching TRBD1 (6 bases). Germline V gene data show CDR1 as LNHDA and CDR2 as SQIVND (reference sequence). V was pared by 6 bases and J by 2 bases, with 12 bases between. This CDR3 region has 14 residues.